This T cell receptor beta chain derives from a study of regulatory T cells in long-lasting Graves disease. The V end was cut by 2 bases, the J end by 3 bases, with 17 bases between. Germline V gene data show CDR1 as SEHNR and CDR2 as FQNEAQ (reference sequence). The CDR3 is made up of 16 amino acids. Time point described: persistent/refractory GD, antithyroid drugs over 5 years with positive TRAb. PBMC-derived RNA was used for the TCR library. As collected, the peripheral blood samples measured about 8.1 milliliters each and went into EDTA tubes. This clonotype came up many times. Its antigen remains unidentified. Study results and caveats: For persistent Graves' patients, TCR diversity was lower than for newly diagnosed ones.

Combining iRepertoire HTBI primers with Arm-PCR of CDR3 regions, the authors built TCR beta libraries. TCRdb passed the multiplex PCR reads through MiXCR, listing each CDR3 protein once. This table has some 370,000 distinct CDR3 sequences, roughly 25% appearing once. The chain has TRBV7-9 and TRBJ2-7; the D gene is possibly TRBD1 (6 bases). This sequence was found in a woman aged 40 to 49 with Graves disease. Sample: peripheral blood mononuclear cells (PBMCs), taken when the disease was refractory, from a patient treated with antithyroid drugs. The CDR3 is CASSLRLGVQGYEQYF. CDR3 nucleotides: TGTGCCAGCAGCTTAAGGCTCGGGGTACAGGGCTACGAGCAGTACTTC. The variable domain in full, completed from reference TRBV7-9 and TRBJ2-7, reads DTGVSQNPRHKITKRGQNVTFRCDPISEHNRLYWYRQTLGQGPEFLTYFQNEAQLEKSRLLSDRFSAERPKGSFSTLEIQRTEQGDSAMYLCASSLRLGVQGYEQYFGPGTRLTVT.